This note documents a single T cell receptor beta chain sequence. Authors' processing steps: Researchers report that nucleated cell counts were estimated from reference gene primer amplification. The data were produced by immunoSEQ multiplex PCR, yet TCRdb's version contains in-frame clones alone and is incomplete. V, J and clone size reflect that table, while D and trimming were determined from the DNA. The sample carries roughly 160,000 clones, approximately 81% recorded once. The entry originates in a study of blood T cell repertoires in COVID-19. Trimming pared 5 bases from V and 3 bases from J, leaving 7 bases between. From germline, CDR1 is GTSNPN and CDR2 SVGIG (reference sequence). The length of the CDR3 is 11 residues.

The chain has TRBV30 and TRBJ1-2; possible D gene TRBD1, 5 bases. Sequenced: peripheral blood. This TCR derives from a woman aged 45 to 65 with COVID-19, enrolled during active disease. CDR3 DNA sequence: TGTGCCTGGCAGGGATACTATGGCTACACCTTC. Protein: CAWQGYYGYTF. Full variable domain (rest looked up from reference TRBV30 and TRBJ1-2): SQTIHQWPATLVQPVGSPLSLECTVEGTSNPNLYWYRQAAGRGLQLLFYSVGIGQISSEVPQNLSASRPQDRQFILSSKKLLLSDSGFYLCAWQGYYGYTFGSGTRLTVV.